Below, 22 T cell receptor beta chains from the same sample are listed, as sequenced in a study of shared clonotypes between healthy human individuals. The assay was immunoSEQ multiplex PCR, and TCRdb's table has in-frame clones only and misses some. The sample records more than 450,000 clones, 70% to 80% being singletons. The sequenced material came from PBMCs. These receptors were taken from a woman between 35 and 50 years old in good health. Some clones in this sample may be carry-over from other donors' samples.

This clone was seen only once. This chain connects TRBV29-1 to TRBJ2-1, with TRBD2 matching over 7 bases. The CDR3 loop spans 14 amino acids. CDR1 and CDR2 (germline): SQVTM, ANQGSEA. With 3 bases clipped from V and 4 bases from J, the junction kept 6 bases outside the gene matches. The CDR3 DNA is TGCAGCGTTGACCTAGCGGCAGCTTACAATGAGCAGTTCTTC. Protein: CSVDLAAAYNEQFF.

V is TRBV6-6 and J is TRBJ2-1; D perhaps matches TRBD2 (6 bases). V was trimmed by 8 bases and J by 5 bases, leaving 7 bases between them. The length of the CDR3 is 11 residues. In germline, CDR1 is MNHNY, CDR2 SVGAGI (reference sequence). CDR3 residues: CASRGNNEQFF. The CDR3 region has the DNA TGTGCCAGCCGGGGGAACAATGAGCAGTTCTTC.

The chain combines TRBV29-1 with TRBJ1-2, with 8 bases that match TRBD1. The CDR3 has 12 amino acids. The germline CDR1 and CDR2 sequences are SQVTM and ANQGSEA. Trimming removed 4 bases from V and 7 bases from J; junction bases left unmatched: 5. The CDR3 nucleotides read TGCAGCGTTGGGACAGGGTCAATTGGCTACACCTTC. Translating gives CSVGTGSIGYTF.

At least ten counts were recorded for this clone. The rearrangement uses TRBV6-1 and TRBJ2-3, with a possible D match to TRBD2 (7 bases). Germline V gives CDR1 MNHNS, CDR2 SASEGT. The CDR3 covers 16 residues. Trimming shortened V by 0 bases and J by 4 bases, and 14 bases separated the two germline ends. CDR3 amino acids: CASSEALGGGSDTQYF. The CDR3 DNA reads as TGTGCCAGCAGTGAAGCGCTAGGGGGGGGATCAGATACGCAGTATTTT.

About this clone: This sample includes further DNA sequences coding for the same CDR3. V gene TRBV2 combines with J gene TRBJ2-7; no clear D gene. Trimming shortened V by 5 bases and J by 4 bases, and 6 bases separated the two germline ends. The CDR3 is 11 amino acids. Germline V gives CDR1 SNHLY, CDR2 FYNNEI. The CDR3, as DNA: TGTGCCAGCAGTCTCAGTTACGAGCAGTACTTC. Encoded protein: CASSLSYEQYF.

V gene TRBV4-3 combines with J gene TRBJ2-7; a weak D match, TRBD2 (5 bases). Germline values: CDR1 LGHNA, CDR2 YSLEER. The germline V and J ends were trimmed by 4 bases and 3 bases, with 13 bases remaining between them. CDR3 length: 14 residues. As DNA, the CDR3 is TGCGCCAGCAGCCCCCTCCGAGGGAACTACGAGCAGTACTTC. Translation: CASSPLRGNYEQYF.

The chain links TRBV7-9 to TRBJ2-1; TRBD1 matches at 11 bases. V trimming: 5 bases; J trimming: 6 bases; junction bases outside the gene matches: 9. Germline V gene sequence: CDR1 SEHNR, CDR2 FQNEAQ (reference sequence). The CDR3 sequence is 16 residues long. For the CDR3, the DNA is TGTGCCAGCAGCCGTGGGACAGGGGGTTTGATCAATGAGCAGTTCTTC. Translation: CASSRGTGGLINEQFF.

The chain uses TRBV5-4 and TRBJ2-1, with TRBD2 identical over 7 bases. CDR1 SGHNT and CDR2 YYREEE come from the germline V gene (reference sequence). This CDR3 has 16 residues. V lost 1 base and J lost 9; bases outside the gene matches: 13. CDR3 in amino acids: CASSLHGLGLSGEQFF. The CDR3 DNA reads as TGTGCCAGCAGCTTGCACGGACTAGGGCTTTCGGGTGAGCAGTTCTTC. Complete variable domain (other parts from reference TRBV5-4 and TRBJ2-1): ETGVTQSPTHLIKTRGQQVTLRCSSQSGHNTVSWYQQALGQGPQFIFQYYREEENGRGNFPPRFSGLQFPNYSSELNVNALELDDSALYLCASSLHGLGLSGEQFFGPGTRLTVL.

The chain links TRBV30 to TRBJ2-5; possibly TRBD2 for D (6 bases). Trimming shortened V by 4 bases and J by 4 bases, and 19 bases separated the two germline ends. CDR1 is GTSNPN, CDR2 SVGIG, per germline (reference sequence). CDR3 length: 15 amino acids. The CDR3 nucleotides read TGTGCCTGGATTAACCGGTTGCGGGATGGAGAGACCCAGTACTTC. Amino acids: CAWINRLRDGETQYF.

This chain connects TRBV5-1 to TRBJ1-1; 7 nucleotides match TRBD1. The CDR3 has 16 amino acids. Trimming at V came to 5 bases and at J to 2 bases, leaving 12 bases not matched to a gene. Germline V lookup: CDR1 SGHRS, CDR2 YFSETQ. The CDR3: CASRRQGSGLNTEAFF. The CDR3 DNA sequence: TGCGCCAGCAGGCGACAGGGAAGCGGCCTCAACACTGAAGCTTTCTTT.

A single count supports this clone. This rearrangement joins TRBV9 to TRBJ2-1, with TRBD2 matching over 7 bases. The CDR3 contains 15 residues. After removal of 0 bases from V and 8 bases from J, the junction contained 8 bases not matched to a gene. The germline gives CDR1 SGDLS, CDR2 YYNGEE. The CDR3 loop is CASSVGAGAFDEQFF. The CDR3 region has the DNA TGTGCCAGCAGCGTAGGTGCGGGAGCGTTCGATGAGCAGTTCTTC.

The CDR3 sequence is CASSLSGTSGRTGELFF. The CDR3 region has the DNA TGTGCCAGCAGCCTATCGGGCACTAGCGGGAGGACCGGGGAGCTGTTTTTT. The chain has TRBV7-6 and TRBJ2-2; TRBD2 matches at 12 bases. The CDR3 consists of 17 residues. V lost 5 bases and J lost 5; bases outside the gene matches: 9. Germline V gene data show CDR1 as SGHVS and CDR2 as FNYEAQ.

J is TRBJ2-3 and V is TRBV2, with 7 nucleotides matching TRBD2. Germline V gene sequence: CDR1 SNHLY, CDR2 FYNNEI. CDR3 length: 20 residues. Trimming removed 5 bases from V and 0 bases from J; junction bases left unmatched: 20. The CDR3 loop is CASSPTWGFGSGYSTDTQYF. CDR3 DNA sequence: TGTGCCAGCAGTCCAACATGGGGTTTTGGTAGCGGGTATAGCACAGATACGCAGTATTTT.

The rearrangement links TRBV28 to TRBJ2-1; TRBD2 is a possible D gene (6 bases). This CDR3 region has 12 residues. Deletions cut 3 bases from V and 12 bases from J, with 12 bases between. Per germline, CDR1 MDHEN and CDR2 SYDVKM. Written as DNA, the CDR3 is TGTGCCAGCAGTTTCCGCGGGACGCGGCAGTTCTTC. Translated, it gives CASSFRGTRQFF. Full variable domain (rest looked up from reference TRBV28 and TRBJ2-1): DVKVTQSSRYLVKRTGEKVFLECVQDMDHENMFWYRQDPGLGLRLIYFSYDVKMKEKGDIPEGYSVSREKKERFSLILESASTNQTSMYLCASSFRGTRQFFGPGTRLTVL.

The rearrangement links TRBV18 to TRBJ2-7; 7 bases are shared with TRBD1. From germline, CDR1 is KGHSH and CDR2 LQKENI. The CDR3 sequence is 14 residues long. V lost 1 base and J lost 9; bases outside the gene matches: 9. The DNA of the CDR3 is TGTGCCAGCTCACCACGCGACAGGGACGCCCGGCAGTACTTC. Translating gives CASSPRDRDARQYF.

This chain joins TRBV27 and TRBJ2-1, with 9 bases fitting TRBD2. Unmatched junction bases numbered 8, after V lost 5 bases and J lost 3 bases. This CDR3 has 16 amino acids. Germline values: CDR1 MNHEY, CDR2 SMNVEV (reference sequence). DNA of the CDR3: TGTGCCAGCAGTCCGAGGTTACTAGCGGGCTACAATGAGCAGTTCTTC. Amino acid sequence: CASSPRLLAGYNEQFF.

The count of this clone is one. The V and J genes are TRBV18 and TRBJ2-3, with TRBD1 identical over 7 bases. Germline CDR1 is KGHSH and CDR2 is LQKENI. Unmatched junction bases numbered 10, after V lost 6 bases and J lost 4 bases. The CDR3 has 15 residues. The CDR3 DNA sequence: TGTGCCAGCTCGTCCACAGGGGCGACATCAGATACGCAGTATTTT. Amino acid sequence: CASSSTGATSDTQYF.

This clone was counted a few times. This chain joins TRBV15 and TRBJ2-2; D gene uncertain. V was pared by 3 bases and J by 2 bases, with 4 bases between. Germline CDR1 LNHNV, CDR2 YYDKDF (reference sequence). The length of the CDR3 is 13 residues. CDR3 sequence: CATSRDNTGELFF. The CDR3 DNA sequence: TGTGCCACCAGCAGGGATAACACCGGGGAGCTGTTTTTT.

This clone occurred once. The V call is TRBV11-3, the J call TRBJ1-1; possibly TRBD1 for D (5 bases). V was shortened by 1 base and J by 3 bases, with 9 bases between the two germline ends. The CDR3 extends over 14 amino acids. From germline, CDR1 is SGHNT and CDR2 YENEEA. The CDR3 reads CASSLGRGYTEAFF. CDR3 coding DNA: TGTGCCAGCAGCTTAGGCCGGGGGTACACTGAAGCTTTCTTT.

The genes are TRBV19 and TRBJ2-3, with D tentatively TRBD1 (6 bases). V gave up 9 bases and J gave up 0 bases, with 16 bases separating them. CDR1 and CDR2 (germline): LNHDA, SQIVND (reference sequence). The CDR3 loop spans 15 amino acids. The CDR3 DNA is TGTGCCAGCAGCATAGGGGGAGTAAGCACAGATACGCAGTATTTT. This gives the protein CASSIGGVSTDTQYF.

The gene calls are TRBV10-1 and TRBJ1-1; D uncertain. Germline CDR1 WNHNN, CDR2 SYGVQD (reference sequence). V shed 0 bases and J shed 3 bases, with 8 bases lying between them. This CDR3 is built from 14 residues. The CDR3, as DNA: TGCGCCAGCAGTGAGTCCAACAGCTACACTGAAGCTTTCTTT. Residues: CASSESNSYTEAFF.

This clone was seen a handful of times. The chain has TRBV4-3 and TRBJ2-7, with D perhaps matching TRBD1 (6 bases). V was trimmed by 0 bases and J by 0 bases, leaving 12 bases between them. CDR1 and CDR2 from the germline V gene are LGHNA and YSLEER. CDR3 length: 16 residues. The DNA of the CDR3 is TGCGCCAGCAGCCAAGAACGGACAGCCCCCTCCTACGAGCAGTACTTC. Its protein product is CASSQERTAPSYEQYF.